This T cell receptor beta chain was recovered during a study of molecular identifiers for immune sequencing clone quantification. Study information: The replicates split RNA from approximately 20,000 or 100,000 naive CD8 cells five ways and sequenced four.

This clonotype occurred a few times. Its matching antigen is unknown. Germline CDR1 SGDLS, CDR2 YYNGEE. Trimming took off 4 bases at V and 6 bases at J, with 15 bases between the two ends. The CDR3 totals 14 residues. TCRdb fed the PCR reads into MiXCR, producing one record per CDR3 protein. Of roughly 40,000 distinct CDR3 sequences listed, 15% to 20% are singletons. General observations from the study: Among about a million naive cells, spiked Jurkat TCR RNA from a single cell was reportedly detectable. Identical TCR molecules that share a barcode could lead to an underestimation of highly expanded clone sizes. Clones above 20 RNA copies contained over 98% of effector molecules but under 1% of naive ones.

The origin of this receptor is a human donor in good health. Some libraries in this study had Jurkat cell RNA spiked in. What was sequenced was naive CD8+ T cells from blood, with Jurkat cell RNA spiked in. The subset here: FACS-sorted CD8+CD4-CCR7+CD45RA+ naive T cells. This rearrangement joins TRBV9 to TRBJ2-3; D call uncertain. The CDR3 coding sequence is TGTGCCAGCAGCCCTCAAAAGGGAACGGATACGCAGTATTTT. Its translation: CASSPQKGTDTQYF.